A selection of T cell receptor beta chains follows, all from one sample in a study of technical replicates of blood from a handful of donors. Sequencing was performed with immunoSEQ multiplex PCR; in TCRdb, only in-frame clones are kept and a portion is missing. The sample shows more than 45,000 clones, 91% of them seen only once. The source material was PBMCs. The source is a human donor in good health. Some clones in this sample may be carry-over from other donors' samples. Each CDR3 is given with its conserved first and last residue. D genes are given only for firm matches. Clone size is stated in some rows and not others, as once, few, many or a class when expanded.

TRBJ2-4 - - 16 TRBV4-1 CASSQEPFLAKNIQYF TGCGCCAGCAGCCAGGAGCCCTTCTTAGCCAAAAACATTCAGTACTTC
TRBJ1-2 - - 14 TRBV27 CASSTSTGMRGYTF -
TRBJ2-7 TRBD1 - 15 TRBV6-5 CASRGQGDPTYEQYF TGTGCCAGCAGAGGACAGGGGGATCCCACCTACGAGCAGTACTTC
TRBJ2-7 - - 11 TRBV30 CAWTDSGAQYF TGTGCCTGGACAGACTCAGGGGCGCAGTACTTC
TRBJ1-1 - - 18 TRBV4-3 CASSQEILGSGENTEAFF TGCGCCAGCAGCCAAGAAATCCTAGGGTCAGGGGAAAACACTGAAGCTTTCTTT
TRBJ2-1 - - 13 TRBV5-4 CASSGLGEDEQFF TGTGCCAGCAGCGGCTTAGGGGAGGATGAGCAGTTCTTC
TRBJ1-1 - - 16 TRBV7-2 CASSLGGRGSNTEAFF TGTGCCAGCAGCTTAGGGGGGAGGGGTTCGAACACTGAAGCTTTCTTT
TRBJ2-5 - - 14 TRBV4-1 CASSQAEPGRGVNF TGCGCCAGCAGCCAAGCGGAGCCGGGTCGAGGTGTCAACTTC
TRBJ1-2 - - 14 TRBV7-9 CASRRDKGSRGYTF TGTGCCAGCAGGAGAGACAAAGGGAGTCGGGGCTACACCTTC
TRBJ2-5 TRBD1 - 12 TRBV29-1 CSMTGLQETQYF TGCAGCATGACAGGGCTCCAAGAGACCCAGTACTTC
TRBJ2-7 - - 15 TRBV6-4 CASSDWGGRTYEQYF TGTGCCAGCAGTGACTGGGGGGGGCGGACCTACGAGCAGTACTTC
TRBJ1-5 - - 14 TRBV19 CASSTYISNQPQHF TGTGCCAGTAGTACCTATATTAGCAATCAGCCCCAGCATTTT
TRBJ1-2 TRBD1 - 15 TRBV5-6 CASSLRGRGDYGYTF TGTGCCAGCAGCCTCCGGGGCAGGGGGGACTATGGCTACACCTTC
TRBJ2-1 TRBD2 - 15 TRBV5-6 CASSLSGGPYNEQFF TGTGCCAGCAGCCTTAGCGGGGGGCCCTACAATGAGCAGTTCTTC
TRBJ2-7 TRBD2 - 15 TRBV4-2 CASSQEGGESYEQYF TGTGCCAGCAGCCAAGAGGGGGGGGAGTCCTACGAGCAGTACTTC
TRBJ2-7 TRBD2 - 15 TRBV7-6 CASSTKSGGAGEQYF TGTGCCAGCAGCACCAAGAGCGGGGGGGCTGGCGAGCAGTACTTC
TRBJ1-4 - few 13 TRBV6-5 CASGPGVNEKLFF TGTGCCAGCGGCCCGGGGGTCAATGAAAAACTGTTTTTT
TRBJ1-5 TRBD1 - 16 TRBV5-8 CASSVVRGGLNQPQHF TGTGCCAGCAGCGTGGTGAGAGGGGGCCTAAATCAGCCCCAGCATTTT
TRBJ1-4 - once 18 TRBV5-6 CASSGGVSGYGLDEKLFF TGTGCCAGCAGTGGCGGGGTCTCGGGGTACGGGCTTGATGAAAAACTGTTTTTT
TRBJ1-1 TRBD1 - 13 TRBV30 CAWIRGTGSGAFF TGTGCCTGGATTAGGGGGACAGGGTCCGGGGCTTTCTTT
TRBJ2-1 - - 15 TRBV5-6 CASSPGDSPFNEQFF TGTGCCAGCAGTCCCGGTGACTCCCCCTTCAATGAGCAGTTCTTC
TRBJ2-7 - - 13 TRBV30 CAWQKTLTSTPSF TGTGCCTGGCAAAAAACCCTGACTAGTACCCCCTCTTTC
TRBJ1-1 TRBD1 once 15 TRBV15 CATRTTGGPGTEAFF TGTGCCACCAGAACCACAGGGGGCCCAGGCACTGAAGCTTTCTTT
TRBJ1-2 - - 15 TRBV6-5 CASSSGWGGPSGYTF TGTGCCAGCAGTTCGGGCTGGGGAGGACCCAGTGGCTACACCTTC
TRBJ2-5 TRBD2 - 17 TRBV5-1 CASNPGASGSSGETQYF TGCGCCAGCAACCCGGGGGCTAGCGGGAGTTCGGGTGAGACCCAGTACTTC
TRBJ2-2 TRBD2 - 16 TRBV9 CASSARLAPLTGELFF TGTGCCAGCAGCGCCAGACTAGCTCCCCTCACCGGGGAGCTGTTTTTT
TRBJ2-1 TRBD2 once 17 TRBV7-2 CASSQLGAGVSFNEQFF TGTGCCAGCAGCCAGTTGGGAGCGGGAGTATCTTTTAATGAGCAGTTCTTC
TRBJ2-7 TRBD1 - 15 TRBV18 CASSPQGQGPYEQYF TGTGCCAGCTCACCACAGGGACAGGGACCCTACGAGCAGTACTTC
TRBJ2-2 TRBD1 - 15 TRBV7-2 CASSFGTGRSGELFF TGTGCCAGCAGCTTCGGGACAGGGAGATCCGGGGAGCTGTTTTTT
TRBJ2-2 TRBD1 - 15 TRBV4-1 CASSQGQGRTGELFF TGCGCCAGCAGCCAAGGACAGGGACGGACCGGGGAGCTGTTTTTT
TRBJ1-5 - - 13 TRBV30 CAWTGGLNQPQHF TGTGCCTGGACGGGGGGGTTGAATCAGCCCCAGCATTTT
TRBJ2-7 - - 13 TRBV5-6 CASSLGAAYEQYF TGTGCCAGCAGCTTAGGGGCCGCCTACGAGCAGTACTTC
TRBJ2-1 TRBD2 - 15 TRBV9 CASSVGGGSYNEQFF TGTGCCAGCAGCGTAGGGGGGGGTTCCTACAATGAGCAGTTCTTC
TRBJ2-1 TRBD2 - 15 TRBV5-1 CASSQPGLAFNEQFF TGCGCCAGCAGCCAACCGGGACTAGCGTTCAATGAGCAGTTCTTC
TRBJ2-7 TRBD2 - 13 TRBV6-6 CATAGGPPYEQYF TGTGCCACTGCGGGAGGTCCTCCATACGAGCAGTACTTC
TRBJ2-1 - - 12 TRBV2 CASSWSGNEQFF TGTGCCAGCAGTTGGAGCGGGAATGAGCAGTTCTTC
TRBJ2-3 TRBD2 - 16 TRBV4-3 CASSQDNSGSPDTQYF TGCGCCAGCAGCCAAGATAATAGCGGGAGCCCAGATACGCAGTATTTT
TRBJ2-2 TRBD1 - 15 TRBV6-5 CASIAGGRDTGELFF TGTGCCAGCATTGCAGGGGGCCGAGACACCGGGGAGCTGTTTTTT
TRBJ2-2 - - 16 TRBV4-2 CASSQGLRENTGELFF TGTGCCAGCAGCCAAGGGTTGCGGGAAAACACCGGGGAGCTGTTTTTT
TRBJ1-2 - - 13 TRBV25-1 CASSKAGPYGYTF TGTGCCAGCAGTAAGGCAGGTCCTTATGGCTACACCTTC
TRBJ2-4 - - 13 TRBV6-5 CASRNSREGIQYF TGTGCCAGCAGAAACAGCAGGGAAGGCATTCAGTACTTC
TRBJ2-3 TRBD2 - 15 TRBV7-8 CASSFPSGGTDTQYF TGTGCCAGCAGCTTCCCTAGCGGGGGCACAGATACGCAGTATTTT
TRBJ2-7 - - 11 TRBV29-1 CSVERSYEQYF TGCAGCGTTGAAAGGAGTTACGAGCAGTACTTC
TRBJ2-7 TRBD2 - 16 TRBV9 CASSVAISGREGEQYF TGTGCCAGCAGCGTAGCTATTAGCGGGAGGGAAGGCGAGCAGTACTTC
TRBJ1-2 TRBD1 - 13 TRBV7-9 CASSLVRGDGYTF TGTGCCAGCAGCTTAGTCAGGGGGGATGGCTACACCTTC
TRBJ2-3 - once 14 TRBV4-2 CASSQDRRADTQYF TGTGCCAGCAGCCAAGATCGGAGGGCAGATACGCAGTATTTT
TRBJ2-5 TRBD2 - 17 TRBV15 CATSREVAGVVGETQYF TGTGCCACCAGCAGAGAGGTAGCGGGAGTGGTTGGGGAGACCCAGTACTTC
TRBJ1-5 - - 14 TRBV6-1 CASSARYSNQPQHF TGTGCCAGCAGCGCACGGTATAGCAATCAGCCCCAGCATTTT
TRBJ2-3 - - 17 TRBV11-2 CASSSNALTGGTDTQYF TGTGCCAGCAGCTCGAACGCACTGACAGGAGGCACAGATACGCAGTATTTT
TRBJ1-1 - - 14 TRBV18 CASSPQTVNTEAFF TGTGCCAGCTCACCACAGACAGTTAACACTGAAGCTTTCTTT
TRBJ2-3 TRBD2 - 15 TRBV9 CASSVGGLATDTQYF TGTGCCAGCAGCGTAGGGGGACTAGCTACAGATACGCAGTATTTT
TRBJ1-4 - once 15 TRBV10-1 CASSGGLETNEKLFF TGCGCCAGCAGTGGGGGGCTGGAGACTAATGAAAAACTGTTTTTT
TRBJ1-2 - - 12 TRBV7-3 CASRPWGDGYTF TGTGCCAGCAGGCCTTGGGGGGATGGCTACACCTTC
TRBJ2-2 TRBD2 once 17 TRBV5-4 CASSWGTSGGYTGELFF TGTGCCAGCAGCTGGGGGACTAGCGGGGGATACACCGGGGAGCTGTTTTTT
TRBJ2-7 - - 13 TRBV6-5 CASTPTGSYEQYF TGTGCCAGCACCCCCACAGGGTCCTACGAGCAGTACTTC